This is a list of T cell receptor beta chains from one sample in a study of blood T cell repertoires in COVID-19. Profiled with immunoSEQ multiplex PCR; TCRdb holds only in-frame clones, not every one. In the table there are 320,000 or so clones, under 90% of which are singletons. The source material was PBMCs or T cells enriched from blood (not recorded which). These receptors came from a man in his 60s who had recovered from COVID-19. Both conserved end residues are part of each CDR3. D genes are given only for firm matches. Size is omitted from some rows. Given values are once, few, many or a class for expanded clones.

d_gene: TRBD2; v_gene: TRBV7-9; j_gene: TRBJ2-1; abundance: .; CDR3aa: CASSPTILPGLEEQFF; CDR3nt: TGTGCCAGCAGCCCTACCATACTACCGGGACTAGAAGAGCAGTTCTTC
d_gene: TRBD1; v_gene: TRBV20-1; j_gene: TRBJ1-5; abundance: .; CDR3aa: CSASGTGDQPQHF; CDR3nt: TGCAGTGCTAGTGGGACAGGTGATCAGCCCCAGCATTTT
d_gene: .; v_gene: TRBV7-6; j_gene: TRBJ1-1; abundance: few; CDR3aa: CASSLVGGVNTEAFF; CDR3nt: TGTGCCAGCAGCTTAGTCGGAGGGGTGAACACTGAAGCTTTCTTT
d_gene: .; v_gene: TRBV5-1; j_gene: TRBJ2-2; abundance: .; CDR3aa: CASTLTTGELFF; CDR3nt: TGCGCCAGCACCCTAACCACCGGGGAGCTGTTTTTT
d_gene: .; v_gene: TRBV28; j_gene: TRBJ1-6; abundance: .; CDR3aa: CASSSPMGFSPLHF; CDR3nt: TGTGCCAGCAGTTCCCCGATGGGCTTTTCACCCCTCCACTTT
d_gene: TRBD2; v_gene: TRBV29-1; j_gene: TRBJ2-1; abundance: .; CDR3aa: CSLRTSGINEQFF; CDR3nt: TGCAGCTTGCGGACTAGCGGGATTAATGAGCAGTTCTTC
d_gene: .; v_gene: TRBV11-2; j_gene: TRBJ2-5; abundance: .; CDR3aa: CASSLSGWRETQYF; CDR3nt: TGTGCCAGCAGCTTATCCGGGTGGCGGGAGACCCAGTACTTC
d_gene: TRBD1; v_gene: TRBV5-4; j_gene: TRBJ1-6; abundance: .; CDR3aa: CASSPQGDGSPLHF; CDR3nt: TGTGCCAGCAGCCCTCAGGGGGATGGTTCACCCCTCCACTTT
d_gene: .; v_gene: TRBV6-1; j_gene: TRBJ2-7; abundance: .; CDR3aa: CASSEVLASYEQYF; CDR3nt: TGTGCCAGCAGTGAAGTTTTGGCCTCCTACGAGCAGTACTTC
d_gene: TRBD2; v_gene: TRBV20-1; j_gene: TRBJ2-2; abundance: .; CDR3aa: CSASRSGSVTTGELFF; CDR3nt: TGCAGTGCTAGTAGGAGCGGGAGTGTAACCACCGGGGAGCTGTTTTTT
d_gene: TRBD1; v_gene: TRBV30; j_gene: TRBJ2-3; abundance: once; CDR3aa: CAWKKGNRGLIDTQYF; CDR3nt: TGTGCCTGGAAAAAGGGGAACAGGGGTTTAATAGATACGCAGTATTTT